The TCR beta chain described here comes from a study of shared clonotypes between healthy human individuals. Study information: Donors were a couple of women and three men aged 18 to 49.

Each donor was a Caucasian adult residing in Nashville, Tennessee. The study's findings and limits: Generally, naive subsets came out with larger estimated richness than memory subsets.

Measured with immunoSEQ multiplex PCR; TCRdb has only the in-frame clones, and not every one. Here the sample spans approximately 2.1 million clones, roughly 93% being singletons. J gave up 5 bases and V 4 bases, and 12 bases lay outside the gene matches. CDR3 length: 16 amino acids. The V gene's germline CDR1 is LGHNA and CDR2 YSLEER. A remark on this clone: Its specificity is unknown.

The chain is built from TRBV4-3 and TRBJ2-5; 8 bases agree with TRBD1. The sample was naive CD4+ T cells from PBMCs. Subset defined: CD45RA+ positively selected. The sequence came from a man between 18 and 35 years old in good health. Some clones in this sample may be carry-over from other donors' samples. CDR3 amino acids: CASSPSRAGGPETQYF. In nucleotides, the CDR3 is TGCGCCAGCAGCCCTAGTAGGGCAGGGGGCCCGGAGACCCAGTACTTC.